The clone carrying this T cell receptor beta chain has a handful of counts. The CDR3 length is 18 residues. V shed 5 bases and J 1 base; nucleotides not matched to a gene: 11. Germline-derived CDR1 and CDR2 are LNHDA and SQIVND (reference sequence). This record belongs to a study of shared clonotypes between healthy human individuals. Method: immunoSEQ multiplex PCR; TCRdb's copy keeps in-frame clones and lacks some. Counted here are about 480,000 clones, 79% occurring once; the ten biggest clones make up roughly 13%. Adults of Caucasian background living in Nashville, Tennessee made up all donors. Genomic DNA came from 90 million or so PBMCs in unsorted samples.

The chain combines TRBV19 with TRBJ1-1; 12 bases are a match to TRBD1. Material: PBMCs. The receptor was derived from a woman in her 40s in good health. Some clones in this sample may be carry-over from other donors' samples. CDR3 sequence reads: CASSPGPGQGAGNTEAFF. In DNA form, the CDR3 reads TGTGCCAGTAGTCCCGGGCCGGGACAGGGGGCAGGGAACACTGAAGCTTTCTTT.